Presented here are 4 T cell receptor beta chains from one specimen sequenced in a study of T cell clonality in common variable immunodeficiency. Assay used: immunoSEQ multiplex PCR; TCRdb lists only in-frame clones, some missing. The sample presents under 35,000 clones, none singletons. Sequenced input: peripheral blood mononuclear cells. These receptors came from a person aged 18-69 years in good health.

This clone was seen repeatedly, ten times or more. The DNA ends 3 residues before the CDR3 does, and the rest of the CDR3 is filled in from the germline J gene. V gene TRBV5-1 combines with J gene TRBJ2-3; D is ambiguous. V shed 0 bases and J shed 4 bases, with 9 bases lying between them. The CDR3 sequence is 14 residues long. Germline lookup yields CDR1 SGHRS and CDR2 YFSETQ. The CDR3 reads CASSLAPEADTQYF. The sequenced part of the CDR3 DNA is TGCGCCAGCAGCTTGGCTCCCGAGGCAGATACG. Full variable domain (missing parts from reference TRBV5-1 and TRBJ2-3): KAGVTQTPRYLIKTRGQQVTLSCSPISGHRSVSWYQQTPGQGLQFLFEYFSETQRNKGNFPGRFSGRQFSNSRSEMNVSTLELGDSALYLCASSLAPEADTQYFGPGTRLTVL.

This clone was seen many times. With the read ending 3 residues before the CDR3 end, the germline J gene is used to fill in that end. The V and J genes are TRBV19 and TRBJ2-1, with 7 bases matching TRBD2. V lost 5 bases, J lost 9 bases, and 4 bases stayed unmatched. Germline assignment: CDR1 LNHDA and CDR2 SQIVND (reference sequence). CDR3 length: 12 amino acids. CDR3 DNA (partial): TGTGCCAGTAGTTCCCCGGGGGGTGAG. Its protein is CASSSPGGE. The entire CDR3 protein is CASSSPGGEQFF. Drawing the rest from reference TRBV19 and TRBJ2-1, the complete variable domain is DGGITQSPKYLFRKEGQNVTLSCEQNLNHDAMYWYRQDPGQGLRLIYYSQIVNDFQKGDIAEGYSVSREKKESFPLTVTSAQKNPTAFYLCASSSPGGEQFFGPGTRLTVL.

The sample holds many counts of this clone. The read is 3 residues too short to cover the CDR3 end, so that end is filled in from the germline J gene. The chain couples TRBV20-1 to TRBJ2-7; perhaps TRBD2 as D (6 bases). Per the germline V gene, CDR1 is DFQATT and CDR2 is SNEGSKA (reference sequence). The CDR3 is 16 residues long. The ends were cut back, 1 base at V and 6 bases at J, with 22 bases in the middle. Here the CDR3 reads CSARVPRAAGPGEQYF. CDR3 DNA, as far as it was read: TGCAGTGCTAGAGTGCCCAGGGCAGCGGGTCCCGGCGAG.

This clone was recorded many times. CDR3 sequence reads: CSAGTGTDGYTF. The sequenced part of the CDR3 DNA is TGCAGTGCTGGGACAGGGACAGATGGC. The chain has TRBV20-1 and TRBJ1-2, with TRBD1 identical over 9 bases. The CDR3 extends 3 residues past the end of the read, so its final part is completed from the germline J gene. CDR3 size: 12 residues. The germline V gene encodes CDR1 DFQATT and CDR2 SNEGSKA (reference sequence). The V gene end was trimmed by 5 bases and the J gene end by 6 bases; junction bases not matched to a gene: 4.